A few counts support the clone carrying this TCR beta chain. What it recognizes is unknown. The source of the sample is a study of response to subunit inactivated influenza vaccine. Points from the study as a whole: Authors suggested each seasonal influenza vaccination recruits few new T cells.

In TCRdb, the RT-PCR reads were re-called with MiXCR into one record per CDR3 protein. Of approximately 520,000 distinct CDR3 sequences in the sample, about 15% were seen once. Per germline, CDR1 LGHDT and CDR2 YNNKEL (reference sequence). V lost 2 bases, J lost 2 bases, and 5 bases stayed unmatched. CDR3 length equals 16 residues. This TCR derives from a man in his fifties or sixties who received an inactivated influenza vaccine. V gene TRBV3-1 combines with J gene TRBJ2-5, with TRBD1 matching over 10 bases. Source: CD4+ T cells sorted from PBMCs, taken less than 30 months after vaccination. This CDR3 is CASSQHGTGDQETQYF. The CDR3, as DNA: TGTGCCAGCAGCCAACACGGGACAGGGGATCAAGAGACCCAGTACTTC.